This TCR beta chain was found in a study of blood T cell repertoires in COVID-19. About the research overall: The United States, Italy and Spain were the sources of the acute and convalescent COVID-19 samples. Sample material is recorded as cDNA or gDNA derived from T cells, B-cell-depleted T cells, or PBMCs.

Original methodology: It was from reference gene primer amplification that nucleated cell counts were estimated. TCRdb's copy holds only in-frame clones and misses some; the assay was immunoSEQ multiplex PCR. D and trimming come from the DNA, and the V and J calls and clone size come from that table. The sample consists of around 120,000 clones, more than 90% of them appearing once. Enrolment of Seattle patients took place during active infection, and they were followed longitudinally. CDR1 and CDR2 from the germline V gene are MNHEY and SVGAGI. This CDR3 is 13 amino acids long. V lost 5 bases to trimming and J lost 10 bases, with 12 bases between them.

This clonotype originated in a man aged 55 to 70 with COVID-19, enrolled during active disease. The chain combines TRBV6-5 with TRBJ1-6; no clear D. Sequenced: peripheral blood. CDR3 in amino acids: CASSPPVGSPLHF. Written as DNA, the CDR3 is TGTGCCAGCAGTCCCCCAGTCGGGTCACCCCTCCACTTT.